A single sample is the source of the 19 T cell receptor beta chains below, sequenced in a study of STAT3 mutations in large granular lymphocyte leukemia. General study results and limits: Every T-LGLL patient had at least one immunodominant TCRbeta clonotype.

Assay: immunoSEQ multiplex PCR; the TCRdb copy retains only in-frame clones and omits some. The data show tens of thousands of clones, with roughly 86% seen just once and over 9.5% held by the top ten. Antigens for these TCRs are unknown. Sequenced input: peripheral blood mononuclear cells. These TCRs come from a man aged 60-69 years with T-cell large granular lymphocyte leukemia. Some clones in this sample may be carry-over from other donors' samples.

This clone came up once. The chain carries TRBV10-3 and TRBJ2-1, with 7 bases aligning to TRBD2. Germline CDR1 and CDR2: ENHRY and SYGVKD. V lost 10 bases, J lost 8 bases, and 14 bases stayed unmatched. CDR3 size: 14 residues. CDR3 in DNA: TGTGCCACTATATTAGAGGGAGGGAACGATGAGCAGTTCTTC. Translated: CATILEGGNDEQFF.

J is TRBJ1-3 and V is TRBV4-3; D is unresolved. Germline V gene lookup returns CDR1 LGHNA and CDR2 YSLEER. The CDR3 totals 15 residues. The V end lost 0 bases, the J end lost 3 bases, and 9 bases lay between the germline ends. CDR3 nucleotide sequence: TGCGCCAGCAGCCAAGATACGGCAGTTGGAAACACCATATATTTT. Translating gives CASSQDTAVGNTIYF.

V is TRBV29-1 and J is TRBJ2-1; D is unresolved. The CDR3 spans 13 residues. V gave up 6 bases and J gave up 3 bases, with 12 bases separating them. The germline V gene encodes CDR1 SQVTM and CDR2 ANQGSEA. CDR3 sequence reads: CSVEWAIYNEQFF. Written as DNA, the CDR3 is TGCAGCGTAGAGTGGGCCATCTACAATGAGCAGTTCTTC.

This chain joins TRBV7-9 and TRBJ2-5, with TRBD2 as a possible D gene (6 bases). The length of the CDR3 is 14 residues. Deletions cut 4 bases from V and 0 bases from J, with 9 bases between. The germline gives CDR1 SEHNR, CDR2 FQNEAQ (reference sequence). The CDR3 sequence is CASSSGEYQETQYF. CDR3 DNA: TGTGCCAGCAGCTCGGGGGAGTACCAAGAGACCCAGTACTTC.

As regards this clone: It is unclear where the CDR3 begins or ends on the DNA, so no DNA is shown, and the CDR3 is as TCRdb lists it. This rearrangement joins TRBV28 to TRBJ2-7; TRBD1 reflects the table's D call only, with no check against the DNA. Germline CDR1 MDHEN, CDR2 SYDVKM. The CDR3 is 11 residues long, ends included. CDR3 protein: CASSWAGGAVF.

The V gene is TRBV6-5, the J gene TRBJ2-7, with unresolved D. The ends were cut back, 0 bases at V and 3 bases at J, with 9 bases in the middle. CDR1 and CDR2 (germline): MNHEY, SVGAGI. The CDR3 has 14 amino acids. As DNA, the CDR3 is TGTGCCAGCAGTTACTCCCCCGGCAGCTACGAGCAGTACTTC. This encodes CASSYSPGSYEQYF.

CDR3 loop: CASSFMSIFEDQPQHF. The CDR3 DNA reads as TGTGCCAGCAGTTTTATGTCGATATTCGAGGATCAGCCCCAGCATTTT. The chain links TRBV28 to TRBJ1-5, with unresolved D. V lost 3 bases, J lost 5 bases, and 17 bases lay in between. Germline V gives CDR1 MDHEN, CDR2 SYDVKM. This CDR3 comprises 16 residues.

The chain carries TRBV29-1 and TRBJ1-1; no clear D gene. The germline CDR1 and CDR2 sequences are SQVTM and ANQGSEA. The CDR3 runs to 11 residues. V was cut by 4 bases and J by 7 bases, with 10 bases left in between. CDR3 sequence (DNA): TGCAGCGTTGTAACTGCTGGTGAAGCTTTCTTT. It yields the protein CSVVTAGEAFF.

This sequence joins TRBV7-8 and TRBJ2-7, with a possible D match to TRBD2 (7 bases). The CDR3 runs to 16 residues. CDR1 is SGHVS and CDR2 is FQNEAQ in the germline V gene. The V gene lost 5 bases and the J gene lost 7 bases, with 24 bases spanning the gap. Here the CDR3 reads CASSALRGPGPGEQYF. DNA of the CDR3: TGTGCCAGCAGCGCCTTGCGGGGGCCAGGACCGGGGGAGCAGTACTTC.

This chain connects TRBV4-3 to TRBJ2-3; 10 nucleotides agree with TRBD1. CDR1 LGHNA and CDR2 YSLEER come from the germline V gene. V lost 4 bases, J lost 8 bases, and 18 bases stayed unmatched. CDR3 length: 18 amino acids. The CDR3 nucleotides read TGCGCCAGCAGCCGGGAACTTCCGGGACAGGGGAGCCGGGGTACGCAGTATTTT. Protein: CASSRELPGQGSRGTQYF.

The CDR3 loop reads CASSQGTGRFIDTQYF. In nucleotides, the CDR3 is TGCGCCAGCAGCCAAGGGACAGGGCGGTTTATAGATACGCAGTATTTT. V and J are TRBV4-3 and TRBJ2-3; the match to TRBD1 covers 8 bases. CDR1 is LGHNA and CDR2 is YSLEER in the germline V gene. The junction had 8 bases not matched to a gene; V was cut back by 1 base and J by 5 bases. This CDR3 is 16 amino acids long.

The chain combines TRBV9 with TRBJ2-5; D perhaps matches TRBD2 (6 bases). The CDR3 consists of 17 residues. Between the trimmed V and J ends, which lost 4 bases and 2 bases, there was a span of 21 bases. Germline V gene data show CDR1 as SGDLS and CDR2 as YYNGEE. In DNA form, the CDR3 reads TGTGCCAGCAGCTATGGACTAATCGGAGCCATTCAAGAGACCCAGTACTTC. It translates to CASSYGLIGAIQETQYF. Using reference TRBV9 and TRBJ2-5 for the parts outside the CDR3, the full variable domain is DSGVTQTPKHLITATGQRVTLRCSPRSGDLSVYWYQQSLDQGLQFLIQYYNGEERAKGNILERFSAQQFPDLHSELNLSSLELGDSALYFCASSYGLIGAIQETQYFGPGTRLLVL.

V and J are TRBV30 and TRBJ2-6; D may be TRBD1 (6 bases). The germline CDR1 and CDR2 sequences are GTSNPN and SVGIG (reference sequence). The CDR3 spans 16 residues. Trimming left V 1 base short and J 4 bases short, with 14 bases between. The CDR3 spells CAWSGNPGAGANVLTF. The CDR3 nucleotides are TGTGCCTGGAGTGGGAACCCAGGGGCAGGGGCCAACGTCCTGACTTTC.

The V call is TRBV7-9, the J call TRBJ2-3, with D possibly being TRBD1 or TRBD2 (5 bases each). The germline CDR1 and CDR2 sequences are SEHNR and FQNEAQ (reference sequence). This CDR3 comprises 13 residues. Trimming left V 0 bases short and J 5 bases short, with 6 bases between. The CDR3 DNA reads TGTGCCAGCAGCTTAGCGGGGGAAGATACGCAGTATTTT. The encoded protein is CASSLAGEDTQYF.

The CDR3 coding sequence is TGTGCCATCAGTGAGTCGGGTCTGACAGGGGGCGCGGATACGCAGTATTTT. Translating gives CAISESGLTGGADTQYF. The V gene is TRBV10-3, the J gene TRBJ2-3; 10 nucleotides line up with TRBD1. Germline V lookup: CDR1 ENHRY, CDR2 SYGVKD. CDR3 length equals 17 residues. The V gene end was trimmed by 0 bases and the J gene end by 6 bases; junction bases not matched to a gene: 9.

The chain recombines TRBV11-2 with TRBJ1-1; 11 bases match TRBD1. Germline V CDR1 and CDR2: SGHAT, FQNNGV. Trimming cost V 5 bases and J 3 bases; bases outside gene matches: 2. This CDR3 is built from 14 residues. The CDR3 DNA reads TGTGCCAGCAGCCTGGGACAGGGGGACACTGAAGCTTTCTTT. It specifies CASSLGQGDTEAFF.

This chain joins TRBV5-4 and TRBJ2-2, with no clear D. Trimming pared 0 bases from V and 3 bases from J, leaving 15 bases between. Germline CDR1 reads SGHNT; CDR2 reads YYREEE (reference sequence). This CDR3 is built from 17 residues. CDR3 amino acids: CASSLDQSDRDTGELFF. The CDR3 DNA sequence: TGTGCCAGCAGCTTGGATCAGTCCGATCGGGACACCGGGGAGCTGTTTTTT.

The CDR3 sequence: CASSSRGQGSTDTQYF. The CDR3 nucleotides are TGTGCCAGCAGCTCCAGGGGACAGGGGTCAACAGATACGCAGTATTTT. This rearrangement joins TRBV7-2 to TRBJ2-3; 10 bases align to TRBD1. The CDR3 runs 16 residues. V shed 4 bases, J shed 3 bases, and the junction held 7 bases outside the gene matches. Germline CDR1 SGHTA, CDR2 FQGNSA.

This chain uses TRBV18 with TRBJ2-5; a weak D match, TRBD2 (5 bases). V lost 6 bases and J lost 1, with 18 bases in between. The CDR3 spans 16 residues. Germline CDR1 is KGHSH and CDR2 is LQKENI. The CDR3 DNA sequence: TGTGCCAGCTCTCCGGGTGGACTCTCGGGCCAAGAGACCCAGTACTTC. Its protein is CASSPGGLSGQETQYF. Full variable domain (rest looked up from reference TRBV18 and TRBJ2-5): NAGVMQNPRHLVRRRGQEARLRCSPMKGHSHVYWYRQLPEEGLKFMVYLQKENIIDESGMPKERFSAEFPKEGPSILRIQQVVRGDSAAYFCASSPGGLSGQETQYFGPGTRLLVL.